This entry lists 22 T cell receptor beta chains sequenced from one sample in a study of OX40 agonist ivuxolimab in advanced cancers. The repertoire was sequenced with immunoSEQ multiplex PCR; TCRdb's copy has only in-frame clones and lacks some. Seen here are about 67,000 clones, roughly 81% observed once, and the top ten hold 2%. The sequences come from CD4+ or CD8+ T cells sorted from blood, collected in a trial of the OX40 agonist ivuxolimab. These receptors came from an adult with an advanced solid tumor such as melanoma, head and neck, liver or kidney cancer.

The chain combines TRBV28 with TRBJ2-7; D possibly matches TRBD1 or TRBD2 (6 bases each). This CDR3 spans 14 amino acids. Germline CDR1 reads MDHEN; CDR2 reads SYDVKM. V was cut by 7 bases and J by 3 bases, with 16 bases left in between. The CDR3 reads CASTAGHLFYEQYF. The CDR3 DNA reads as TGTGCCAGCACGGCGGGACACCTGTTCTACGAGCAGTACTTC.

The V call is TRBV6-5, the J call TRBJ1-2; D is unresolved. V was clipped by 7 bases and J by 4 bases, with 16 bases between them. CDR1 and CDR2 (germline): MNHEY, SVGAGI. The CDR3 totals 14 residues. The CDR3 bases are TGTGCCAGCAAGAAATTTCAGTCTCGCTATGGCTACACCTTC. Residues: CASKKFQSRYGYTF.

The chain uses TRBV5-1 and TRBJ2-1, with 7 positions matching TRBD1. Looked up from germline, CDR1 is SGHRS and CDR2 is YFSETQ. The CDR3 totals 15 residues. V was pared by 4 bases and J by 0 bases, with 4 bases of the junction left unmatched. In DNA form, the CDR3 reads TGCGCCAGCAGCCACCGGGACAGCTCCTACAATGAGCAGTTCTTC. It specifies CASSHRDSSYNEQFF. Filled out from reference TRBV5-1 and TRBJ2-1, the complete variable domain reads KAGVTQTPRYLIKTRGQQVTLSCSPISGHRSVSWYQQTPGQGLQFLFEYFSETQRNKGNFPGRFSGRQFSNSRSEMNVSTLELGDSALYLCASSHRDSSYNEQFFGPGTRLTVL.

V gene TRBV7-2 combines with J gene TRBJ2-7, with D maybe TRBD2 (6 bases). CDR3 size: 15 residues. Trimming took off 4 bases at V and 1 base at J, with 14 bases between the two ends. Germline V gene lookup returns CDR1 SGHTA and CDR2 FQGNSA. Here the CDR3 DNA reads TGTGCCAGCAGCTACCCGGGCGGACTATCCTACGAGCAGTACTTC. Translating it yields CASSYPGGLSYEQYF.

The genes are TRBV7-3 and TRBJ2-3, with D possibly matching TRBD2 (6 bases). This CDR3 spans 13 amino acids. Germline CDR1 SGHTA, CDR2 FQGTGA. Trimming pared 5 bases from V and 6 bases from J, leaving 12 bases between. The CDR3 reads CASSLLAPDTQYF. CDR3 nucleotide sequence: TGTGCCAGCAGCCTACTAGCTCCCGATACGCAGTATTTT.

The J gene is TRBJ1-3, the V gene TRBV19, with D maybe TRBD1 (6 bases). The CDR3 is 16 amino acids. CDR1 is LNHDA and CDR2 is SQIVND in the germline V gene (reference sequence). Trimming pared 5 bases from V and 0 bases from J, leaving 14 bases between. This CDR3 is CASSAGQAFSGNTIYF. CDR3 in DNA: TGTGCCAGTAGTGCGGGACAAGCATTCTCTGGAAACACCATATATTTT.

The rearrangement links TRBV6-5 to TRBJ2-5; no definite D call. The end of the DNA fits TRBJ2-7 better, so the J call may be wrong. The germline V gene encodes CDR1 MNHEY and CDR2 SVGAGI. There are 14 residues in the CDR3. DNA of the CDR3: TGTGCCAGCAGTTACCGATTGGACTCCTACGAGCAGTACTTC. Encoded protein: CASSYRLDSYEQYF.

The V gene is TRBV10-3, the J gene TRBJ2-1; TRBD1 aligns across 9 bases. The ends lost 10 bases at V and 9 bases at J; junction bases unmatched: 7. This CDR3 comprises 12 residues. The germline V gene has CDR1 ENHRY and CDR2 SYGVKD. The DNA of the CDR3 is TGTGCCACCCGACAGGGGGAGGGTGAGCAGTTCTTC. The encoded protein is CATRQGEGEQFF.

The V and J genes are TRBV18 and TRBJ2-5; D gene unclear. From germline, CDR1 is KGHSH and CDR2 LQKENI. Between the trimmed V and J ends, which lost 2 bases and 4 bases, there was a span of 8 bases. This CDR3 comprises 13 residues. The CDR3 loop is CASSPVKTETQYF. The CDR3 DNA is TGTGCCAGCTCACCAGTAAAGACAGAGACCCAGTACTTC. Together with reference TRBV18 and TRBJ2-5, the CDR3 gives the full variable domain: NAGVMQNPRHLVRRRGQEARLRCSPMKGHSHVYWYRQLPEEGLKFMVYLQKENIIDESGMPKERFSAEFPKEGPSILRIQQVVRGDSAAYFCASSPVKTETQYFGPGTRLLVL.

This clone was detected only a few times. The CDR3 DNA follows: TGTGCCAGCAGCTCCGGGACAGGGGGCTCCTACGAGCAGTACTTC. Its translation: CASSSGTGGSYEQYF. The rearrangement links TRBV5-6 to TRBJ2-7, with 11 bases that match TRBD1. J gave up 0 bases and V 3 bases, and 2 bases lay outside the gene matches. The germline CDR1 and CDR2 sequences are SGHDT and YYEEEE. The CDR3 covers 15 residues.

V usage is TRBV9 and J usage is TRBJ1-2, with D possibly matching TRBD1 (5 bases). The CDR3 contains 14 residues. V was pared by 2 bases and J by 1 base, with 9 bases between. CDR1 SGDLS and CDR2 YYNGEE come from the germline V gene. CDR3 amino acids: CASSVTTDNYGYTF. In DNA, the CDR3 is TGTGCCAGCAGCGTGACGACAGATAACTATGGCTACACCTTC.

The CDR3 sequence: CASSPATQAFYEQYF. DNA of the CDR3: TGTGCCAGCAGTCCCGCGACTCAGGCATTCTACGAGCAGTACTTC. The chain has TRBV28 and TRBJ2-7; unclear D gene. The V end lost 5 bases, the J end lost 3 bases, and 17 bases lay between the germline ends. The CDR3 length is 15 residues. Germline V gene data show CDR1 as MDHEN and CDR2 as SYDVKM.

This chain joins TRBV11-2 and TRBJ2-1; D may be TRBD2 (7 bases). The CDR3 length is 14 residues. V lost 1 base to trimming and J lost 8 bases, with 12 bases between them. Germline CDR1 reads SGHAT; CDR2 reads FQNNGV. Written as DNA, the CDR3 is TGTGCCAGCAGCTTAGGGGGGGGCTTGGATGAGCAGTTCTTC. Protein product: CASSLGGGLDEQFF.

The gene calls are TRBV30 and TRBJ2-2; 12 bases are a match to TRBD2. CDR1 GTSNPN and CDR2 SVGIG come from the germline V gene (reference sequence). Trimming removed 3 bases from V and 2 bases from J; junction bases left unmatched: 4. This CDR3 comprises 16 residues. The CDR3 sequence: CAWRLAGGPNTGELFF. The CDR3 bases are TGTGCCTGGAGACTAGCGGGGGGCCCTAACACCGGGGAGCTGTTTTTT.

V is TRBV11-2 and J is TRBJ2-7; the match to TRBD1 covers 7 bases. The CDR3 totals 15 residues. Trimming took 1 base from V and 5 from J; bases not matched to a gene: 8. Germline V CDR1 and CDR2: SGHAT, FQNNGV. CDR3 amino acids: CASSLVGDRVHEQYF. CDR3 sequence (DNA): TGTGCCAGCAGCTTAGTAGGAGACAGGGTCCACGAGCAGTACTTC.

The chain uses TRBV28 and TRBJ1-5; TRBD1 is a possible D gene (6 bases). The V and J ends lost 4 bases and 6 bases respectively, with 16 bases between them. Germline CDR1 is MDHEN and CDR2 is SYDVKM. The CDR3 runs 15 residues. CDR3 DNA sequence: TGTGCCAGCAGTTCGTACAGGGTGAGTGGTCAGCCCCAGCATTTT. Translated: CASSSYRVSGQPQHF.

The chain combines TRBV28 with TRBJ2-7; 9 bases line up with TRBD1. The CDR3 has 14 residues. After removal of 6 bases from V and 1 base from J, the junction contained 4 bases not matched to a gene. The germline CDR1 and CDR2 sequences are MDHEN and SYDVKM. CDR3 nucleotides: TGTGCCAGCAGCACAGGGGGCTCATCCTACGAGCAGTACTTC. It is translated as CASSTGGSSYEQYF.

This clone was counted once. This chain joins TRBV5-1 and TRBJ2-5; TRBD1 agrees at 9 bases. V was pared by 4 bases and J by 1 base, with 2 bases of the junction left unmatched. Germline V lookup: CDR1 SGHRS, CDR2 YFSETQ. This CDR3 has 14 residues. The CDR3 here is CASSPGQGQETQYF. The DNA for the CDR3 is TGCGCCAGCAGCCCGGGACAGGGCCAAGAGACCCAGTACTTC.

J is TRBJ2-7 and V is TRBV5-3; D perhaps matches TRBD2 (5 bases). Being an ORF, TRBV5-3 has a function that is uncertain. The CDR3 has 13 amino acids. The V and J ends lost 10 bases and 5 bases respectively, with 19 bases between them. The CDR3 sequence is CAPRRNRGDEQYF. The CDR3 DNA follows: TGTGCCCCCCGGAGGAATCGAGGCGACGAGCAGTACTTC.

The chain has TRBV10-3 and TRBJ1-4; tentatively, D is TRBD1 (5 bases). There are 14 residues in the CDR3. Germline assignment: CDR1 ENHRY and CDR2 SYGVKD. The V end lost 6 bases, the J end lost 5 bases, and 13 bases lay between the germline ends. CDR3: CAIRRAGQNEKLFF. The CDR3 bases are TGTGCCATCAGGAGGGCAGGGCAAAATGAAAAACTGTTTTTT.

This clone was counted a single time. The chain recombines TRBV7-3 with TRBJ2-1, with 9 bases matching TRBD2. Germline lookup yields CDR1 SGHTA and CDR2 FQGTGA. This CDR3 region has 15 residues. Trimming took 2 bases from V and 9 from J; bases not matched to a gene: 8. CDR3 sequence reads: CASSLSGTSLSEQFF. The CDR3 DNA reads TGTGCCAGCAGCTTATCCGGGACTAGCCTTAGTGAGCAGTTCTTC.

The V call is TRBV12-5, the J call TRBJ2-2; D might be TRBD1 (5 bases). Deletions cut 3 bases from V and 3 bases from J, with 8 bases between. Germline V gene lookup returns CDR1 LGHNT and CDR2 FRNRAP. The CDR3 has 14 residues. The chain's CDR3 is CASGLGADTGELFF. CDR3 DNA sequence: TGTGCTAGTGGTTTAGGGGCGGACACCGGGGAGCTGTTTTTT.